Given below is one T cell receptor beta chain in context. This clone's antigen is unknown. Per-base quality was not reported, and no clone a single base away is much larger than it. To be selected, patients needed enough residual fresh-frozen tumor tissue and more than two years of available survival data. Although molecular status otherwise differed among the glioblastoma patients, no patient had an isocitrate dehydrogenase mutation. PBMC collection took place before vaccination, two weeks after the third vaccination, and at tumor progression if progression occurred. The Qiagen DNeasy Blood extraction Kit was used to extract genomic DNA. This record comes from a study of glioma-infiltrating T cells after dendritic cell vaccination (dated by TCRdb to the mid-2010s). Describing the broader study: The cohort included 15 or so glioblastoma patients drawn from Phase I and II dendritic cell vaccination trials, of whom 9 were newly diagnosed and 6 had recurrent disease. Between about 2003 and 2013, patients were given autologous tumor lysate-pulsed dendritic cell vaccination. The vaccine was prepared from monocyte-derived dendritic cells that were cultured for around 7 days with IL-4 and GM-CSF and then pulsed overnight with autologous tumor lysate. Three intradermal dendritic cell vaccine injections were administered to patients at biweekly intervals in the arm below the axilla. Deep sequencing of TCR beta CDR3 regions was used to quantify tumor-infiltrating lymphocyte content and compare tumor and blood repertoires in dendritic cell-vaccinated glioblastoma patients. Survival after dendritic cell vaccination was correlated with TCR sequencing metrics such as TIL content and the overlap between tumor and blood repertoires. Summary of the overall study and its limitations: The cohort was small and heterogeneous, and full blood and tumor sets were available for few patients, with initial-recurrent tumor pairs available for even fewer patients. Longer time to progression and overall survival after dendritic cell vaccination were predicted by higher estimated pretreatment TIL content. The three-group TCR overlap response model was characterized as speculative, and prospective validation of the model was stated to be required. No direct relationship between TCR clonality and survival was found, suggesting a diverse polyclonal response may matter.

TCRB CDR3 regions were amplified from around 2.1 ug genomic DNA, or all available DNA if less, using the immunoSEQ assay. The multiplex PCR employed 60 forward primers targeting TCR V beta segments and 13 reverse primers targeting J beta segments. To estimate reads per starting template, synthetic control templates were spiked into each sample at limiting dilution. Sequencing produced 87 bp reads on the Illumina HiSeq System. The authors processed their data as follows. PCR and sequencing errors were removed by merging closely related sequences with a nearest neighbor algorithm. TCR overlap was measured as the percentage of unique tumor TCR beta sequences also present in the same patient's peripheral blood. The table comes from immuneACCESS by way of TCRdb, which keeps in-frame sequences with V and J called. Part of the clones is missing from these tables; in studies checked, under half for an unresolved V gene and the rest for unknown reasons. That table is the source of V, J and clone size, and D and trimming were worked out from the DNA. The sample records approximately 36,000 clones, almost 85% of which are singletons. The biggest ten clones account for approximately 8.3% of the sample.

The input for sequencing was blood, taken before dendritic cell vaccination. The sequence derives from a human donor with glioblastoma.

The base sequence is TGTGCCAGCAGCTCTCGGACAGGGGACTACGAGCAGTACTTC. This encodes CASSSRTGDYEQYF. The chain uses TRBV11-3 and TRBJ2-7; 9 central bases correspond to TRBD1. From the cysteine through the phenylalanine, the CDR3 covers 14 amino acids. The kept DNA is CDR3 alone, 42 bases in frame from the first base. Germline trimming amounts to 4 bases on V and 3 bases on J, with 4 as the count of junction bases outside the gene matches. Per the germline V gene, SGHNT is the CDR1 and YENEEA is the CDR2.